Presented here are 9 T cell receptor beta chains from one specimen sequenced in a study of T cells after somatic rescue of genetic block. Repertoires were generated with immunoSEQ multiplex PCR, while TCRdb's copy carries only in-frame clones and drops some. The table lists over 55,000 clones, about 91% of them singletons. Sequenced input: peripheral blood mononuclear cells (PBMCs). These receptor sequences come from a man aged 40-50 years.

In this sample, this clone turned up once. CDR3 region: CASSLSFYRTGDEKLFF. For the CDR3, the DNA is TGCGCCAGCAGCTTGTCGTTTTACCGGACAGGGGACGAAAAACTGTTTTTT. This chain joins TRBV5-1 and TRBJ1-4; 9 bases are a match to TRBD1. Germline V gene data show CDR1 as SGHRS and CDR2 as YFSETQ. The CDR3 sequence is 17 residues long. The trim removed 1 base at V and 8 bases at J, leaving 12 bases unmatched.

The chain joins TRBV6-1 to TRBJ2-2; perhaps TRBD2 as D (5 bases). Trimming removed 5 bases at V and 6 bases at J, with 10 bases between. The CDR3 is made up of 13 amino acids. CDR1 and CDR2 (germline): MNHNS, SASEGT. The CDR3 DNA is TGTGCCAGCAGTCGGGATGAGGCCGGGGAGCTGTTTTTT. Translation gives CASSRDEAGELFF.

The V and J genes are TRBV28 and TRBJ2-5; a possible D gene is TRBD2 (7 bases). Between the trimmed V and J ends, which lost 5 bases and 5 bases, there was a span of 21 bases. Germline V gene sequence: CDR1 MDHEN, CDR2 SYDVKM. CDR3 length: 16 residues. CDR3 loop: CASSPGSGGLGETQYF. CDR3 DNA: TGTGCCAGCAGTCCCGGGTCGGGGGGCCTCGGGGAGACCCAGTACTTC.

The chain combines TRBV18 with TRBJ2-1; 11 nucleotides agree with TRBD2. The CDR3 runs to 14 residues. The V and J ends lost 4 bases and 8 bases, in that order; junction bases with no gene match: 4. The germline V gene encodes CDR1 KGHSH and CDR2 LQKENI. CDR3 nucleotides: TGTGCCAGCTCACTAGCGGGAGGGGTCTATGAGCAGTTCTTC. Protein product: CASSLAGGVYEQFF.

This clone was seen only a few times. The CDR3 sequence: CASSESSGGALDTQYF. As DNA, the CDR3 is TGTGCCAGCAGTGAGTCTAGCGGGGGGGCCTTAGATACGCAGTATTTT. The chain joins TRBV6-1 to TRBJ2-3; 12 positions agree with TRBD2. The CDR3 runs 16 residues. CDR1 MNHNS and CDR2 SASEGT come from the germline V gene. J gave up 5 bases and V 3 bases, and 6 bases lay outside the gene matches.

The CDR3 nucleotides are TGCAGCGACGGCCTAGCGGGAACTCTGAGCACAGATACGCAGTATTTT. It specifies CSDGLAGTLSTDTQYF. The chain joins TRBV29-1 to TRBJ2-3; 9 bases line up with TRBD2. This CDR3 spans 16 amino acids. CDR1 and CDR2 from the germline V gene are SQVTM and ANQGSEA. Losses at the gene ends were 7 bases for V and 0 bases for J; bases not matched to a gene: 11.

The V call is TRBV7-2, the J call TRBJ2-1; 7 bases are a match to TRBD1. With 4 bases clipped from V and 7 bases from J, the junction kept 7 bases outside the gene matches. The CDR3 is 14 amino acids. From germline, CDR1 is SGHTA and CDR2 FQGNSA. CDR3 DNA sequence: TGTGCCAGCAGCTCAGACAGGGAACGGAATGAGCAGTTCTTC. Translating it yields CASSSDRERNEQFF.

The chain carries TRBV6-6 and TRBJ1-5, with D possibly matching TRBD1 (6 bases). The germline V gene encodes CDR1 MNHNY and CDR2 SVGAGI (reference sequence). This CDR3 comprises 15 residues. The ends were cut back, 4 bases at V and 2 bases at J, with 12 bases in the middle. The CDR3 is CASSSEDSRNQPQHF. In DNA, the CDR3 is TGTGCCAGCAGTTCCGAGGACAGCCGCAATCAGCCCCAGCATTTT.

This chain connects TRBV7-2 to TRBJ1-5; D might be TRBD1 (6 bases). From germline, CDR1 is SGHTA and CDR2 FQGNSA. The V end lost 1 base, the J end lost 2 bases, and 6 bases lay between the germline ends. CDR3 length: 14 amino acids. CDR3 loop: CASSLGQGNQPQHF. CDR3 sequence (DNA): TGTGCCAGCAGCTTAGGACAGGGCAATCAGCCCCAGCATTTT. Combining the CDR3 with reference TRBV7-2 and TRBJ1-5 gives the whole variable domain GAGVSQSPSNKVTEKGKDVELRCDPISGHTALYWYRQSLGQGLEFLIYFQGNSAPDKSGLPSDRFSAERTGGSVSTLTIQRTQQEDSAVYLCASSLGQGNQPQHFGDGTRLSIL.